This TCR beta chain was documented in a study of blood T cell repertoires in COVID-19. Study overall: Material from acute and convalescent COVID-19 was sourced from the United States, Italy and Spain.

The CDR3 totals 13 residues. V gave up 5 bases and J gave up 6 bases, with 10 bases separating them. The germline V gene has CDR1 MNHEY and CDR2 SVGEGT. As handled by the study authors: Reference gene primer amplification in the assay estimated nucleated cell counts. Assay: immunoSEQ multiplex PCR; the TCRdb copy retains only in-frame clones and omits some. Clone size and V and J calls were adopted from that table, with D and trimming inferred from the DNA. The data show about 170,000 clones, around 89% seen once. The rearrangement links TRBV6-2 or TRBV6-3 to TRBJ2-2, with no clear D. This TCR derives from a man aged 50 or older who had recovered from COVID-19. The sample taken for sequencing was peripheral blood. The CDR3 protein is CASSPLGSGELFF. CDR3 nucleotides: TGTGCCAGCAGTCCCCTCGGGTCCGGGGAGCTGTTTTTT.